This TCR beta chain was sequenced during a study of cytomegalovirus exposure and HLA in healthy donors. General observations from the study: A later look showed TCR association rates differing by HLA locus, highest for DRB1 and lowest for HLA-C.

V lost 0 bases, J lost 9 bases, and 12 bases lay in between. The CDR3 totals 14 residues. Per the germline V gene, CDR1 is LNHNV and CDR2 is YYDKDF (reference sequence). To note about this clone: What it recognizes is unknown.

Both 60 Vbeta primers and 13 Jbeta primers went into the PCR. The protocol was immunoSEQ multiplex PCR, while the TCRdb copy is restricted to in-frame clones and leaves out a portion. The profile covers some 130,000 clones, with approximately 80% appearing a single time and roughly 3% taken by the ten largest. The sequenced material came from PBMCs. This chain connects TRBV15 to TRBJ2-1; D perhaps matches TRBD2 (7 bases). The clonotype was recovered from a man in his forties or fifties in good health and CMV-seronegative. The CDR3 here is CATSRDSGGSEQFF. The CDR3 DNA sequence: TGTGCCACCAGCAGAGATTCGGGGGGCAGTGAGCAGTTCTTC. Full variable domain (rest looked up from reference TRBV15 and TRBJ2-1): DAMVIQNPRYQVTQFGKPVTLSCSQTLNHNVMYWYQQKSSQAPKLLFHYYDKDFNNEADTPDNFQSRRPNTSFCFLDIRSPGLGDTAMYLCATSRDSGGSEQFFGPGTRLTVL.